These 4 T cell receptor beta chains came from one sample sequenced in a study of tumor and adjacent non-tumor tissue in lung cancer. TCRbeta libraries were built with three rounds of nested PCR, modified from ARM-PCR. TCRdb processed the multiplex PCR reads anew with MiXCR; each CDR3 protein has one entry. The table includes about 75,000 distinct CDR3 sequences, about three quarters detected once. The template was RNA from unsorted bulk tissue. Sequencing was performed on lung tumor tissue. These receptors were taken from a woman between 45 and 60 years old with non-small cell lung cancer.

A remark on this clonotype: A read error may be the cause here, since a much bigger clone is one base away. The chain carries TRBV20-1 and TRBJ2-7; tentative D call: TRBD1 (5 bases). From germline, CDR1 is DFQATT and CDR2 SNEGSKA (reference sequence). The CDR3 is 13 residues long. This CDR3 reads CNAIQGKGNEQYF. The CDR3 DNA follows: TGCAATGCTATCCAGGGTAAGGGCAACGAGCAGTACTTC.

With respect to this clonotype: A junction end diverges from the germline sequence, so it may reflect a read error. The chain links TRBV5-1 to TRBJ2-2; tentatively, D is TRBD2 (6 bases). The CDR3 has 14 amino acids. CDR1 and CDR2 (germline): SGHRS, YFSETQ. Here the CDR3 reads CASSTGVNTGEPFF. CDR3 coding DNA: TGCGCCAGCAGCACGGGGGTGAACACCGGGGAGCCGTTTTTT.

In its sample, this clonotype was seen a few times. The J gene is TRBJ1-1, the V gene TRBV28; D gene unclear. From germline, CDR1 is MDHEN and CDR2 SYDVKM. The CDR3 loop spans 14 amino acids. V was pared by 2 bases and J by 5 bases, with 12 bases between. DNA for the CDR3: TGTGCCAGCAGTTTAGCGATGGACGGAACTGAAGCTTTCTTT. As protein: CASSLAMDGTEAFF.

As for this clonotype: The junction shows a germline mismatch at one end, possibly a read error. The chain combines TRBV6-1 with TRBJ2-1, with 8 bases lining up with TRBD2. This CDR3 comprises 15 residues. Germline loops: CDR1 MNHNS, CDR2 SASEGT. CDR3 coding DNA: TGTGCCAGCAGTGACCGAGCGGGAGTGGCGGATGAGCAGTCCTTT. It is translated as CASSDRAGVADEQSF.